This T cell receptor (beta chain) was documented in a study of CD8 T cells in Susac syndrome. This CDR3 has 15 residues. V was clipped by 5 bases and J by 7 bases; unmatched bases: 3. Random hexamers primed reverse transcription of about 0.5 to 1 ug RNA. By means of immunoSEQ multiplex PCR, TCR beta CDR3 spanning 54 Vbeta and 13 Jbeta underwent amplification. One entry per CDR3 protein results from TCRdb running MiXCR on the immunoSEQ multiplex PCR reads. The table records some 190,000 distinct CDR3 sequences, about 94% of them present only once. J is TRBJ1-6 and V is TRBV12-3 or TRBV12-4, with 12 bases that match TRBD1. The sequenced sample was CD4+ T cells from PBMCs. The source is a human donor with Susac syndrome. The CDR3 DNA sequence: TGTGCCAGCAGTGACGGGACAGGGGGCAATTCACCCCTCCACTTT. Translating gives CASSDGTGGNSPLHF.